The clone carrying this T cell receptor beta chain was detected ten times or more. What it binds is unknown. This specimen belongs to a study of T-cell reconstitution after alpha-beta-depleted transplantation in children. Study conclusions and caveats: Some patients' high day-60 TCRbeta diversity was traced to surviving recipient T cells and thymic progenitors. Alpha-beta T cells about two months after transplant reportedly derived from several hundred expanded graft clones. At one year after transplant, newly produced T cells mostly accounted for T-cell counts and diversity.

The CDR3 runs 17 residues. J was trimmed by 4 bases and V by 0 bases; bases with no gene match: 5. Germline V gene lookup returns CDR1 SGHVS and CDR2 FQNEAQ. Unique molecular identifiers were used in preparing the TCRbeta library. One entry per CDR3 protein, called by TCRdb with MiXCR from the PCR reads. The table includes roughly 200,000 distinct CDR3 sequences, 6.6% detected once. The clonotype was recovered from a boy between 2 and 10 years old with acute lymphoblastic leukemia, due to receive a stem cell transplant. The source was PBMCs, collected before TCRalphabeta/CD19-depleted stem cell transplant. The V and J genes are TRBV7-8 and TRBJ2-2; 10 bases match TRBD2. The CDR3 coding sequence is TGTGCCAGCAGCTTAGCAACTAGCGGGGCGTTCACCGGGGAGCTGTTTTTT. Translated, it gives CASSLATSGAFTGELFF. Using reference TRBV7-8 and TRBJ2-2 for the parts outside the CDR3, the full variable domain is GAGVSQSPRYKVAKRGQDVALRCDPISGHVSLFWYQQALGQGPEFLTYFQNEAQLDKSGLPSDRFFAERPEGSVSTLKIQRTQQEDSAVYLCASSLATSGAFTGELFFGEGSRLTVL.